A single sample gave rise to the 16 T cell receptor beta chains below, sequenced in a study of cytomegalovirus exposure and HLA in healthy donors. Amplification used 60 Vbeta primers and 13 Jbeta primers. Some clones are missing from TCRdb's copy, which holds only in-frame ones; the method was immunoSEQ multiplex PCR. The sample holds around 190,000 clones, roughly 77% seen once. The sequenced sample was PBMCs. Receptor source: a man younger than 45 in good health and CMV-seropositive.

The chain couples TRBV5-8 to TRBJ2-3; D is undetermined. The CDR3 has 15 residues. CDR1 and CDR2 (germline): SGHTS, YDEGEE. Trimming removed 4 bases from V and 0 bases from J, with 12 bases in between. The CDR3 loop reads CASSPRFLSTDTQYF. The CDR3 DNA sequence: TGTGCCAGCAGCCCGCGATTCCTTAGCACAGATACGCAGTATTTT.

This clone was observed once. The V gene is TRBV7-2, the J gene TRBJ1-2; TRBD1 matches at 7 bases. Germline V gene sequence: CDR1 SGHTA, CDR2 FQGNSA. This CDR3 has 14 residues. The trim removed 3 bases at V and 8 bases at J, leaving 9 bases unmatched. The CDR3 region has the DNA TGTGCCAGCAGCTTCGACAGGGCTGTTGGAGGCTACACCTTC. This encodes CASSFDRAVGGYTF. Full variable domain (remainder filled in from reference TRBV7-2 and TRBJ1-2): GAGVSQSPSNKVTEKGKDVELRCDPISGHTALYWYRQSLGQGLEFLIYFQGNSAPDKSGLPSDRFSAERTGGSVSTLTIQRTQQEDSAVYLCASSFDRAVGGYTFGSGTRLTVV.

The CDR3 spells CASSLEAGSDEQFF. DNA of the CDR3: TGCGCCAGCAGCTTGGAGGCCGGGTCCGATGAGCAGTTCTTC. The rearrangement joins TRBV5-1 to TRBJ2-1; D is uncertain. With 0 bases removed from V and 8 bases from J, the gap between germline ends came to 12 bases. CDR3 length equals 14 residues. Germline-derived CDR1 and CDR2 are SGHRS and YFSETQ.

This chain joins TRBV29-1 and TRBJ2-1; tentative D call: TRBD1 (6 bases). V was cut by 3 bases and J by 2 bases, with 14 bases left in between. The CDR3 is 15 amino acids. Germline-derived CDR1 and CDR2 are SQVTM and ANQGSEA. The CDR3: CSVDRGDTPYNEQFF. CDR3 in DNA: TGCAGCGTTGATCGAGGGGACACCCCCTACAATGAGCAGTTCTTC.

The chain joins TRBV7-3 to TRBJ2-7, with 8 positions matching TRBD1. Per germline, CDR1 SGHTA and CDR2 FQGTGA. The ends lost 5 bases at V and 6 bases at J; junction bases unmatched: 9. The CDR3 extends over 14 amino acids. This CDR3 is CASSPRQGAGEQYF. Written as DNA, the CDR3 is TGTGCCAGCAGCCCCCGCCAGGGGGCCGGCGAGCAGTACTTC.

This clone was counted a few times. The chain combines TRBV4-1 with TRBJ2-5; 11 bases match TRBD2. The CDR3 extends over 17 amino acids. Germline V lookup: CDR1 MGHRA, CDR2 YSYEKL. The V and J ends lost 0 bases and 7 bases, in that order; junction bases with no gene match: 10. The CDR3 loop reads CASSQDRSSGGQGTQYF. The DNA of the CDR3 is TGCGCCAGCAGCCAAGATAGGTCTAGCGGGGGGCAGGGGACCCAGTACTTC.

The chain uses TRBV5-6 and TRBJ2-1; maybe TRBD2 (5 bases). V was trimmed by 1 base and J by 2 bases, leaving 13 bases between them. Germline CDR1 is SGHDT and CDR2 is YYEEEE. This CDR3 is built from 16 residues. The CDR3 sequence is CASSLRLRAAYNEQFF. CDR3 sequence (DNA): TGTGCCAGCAGCTTGAGGTTGAGGGCGGCCTACAATGAGCAGTTCTTC.

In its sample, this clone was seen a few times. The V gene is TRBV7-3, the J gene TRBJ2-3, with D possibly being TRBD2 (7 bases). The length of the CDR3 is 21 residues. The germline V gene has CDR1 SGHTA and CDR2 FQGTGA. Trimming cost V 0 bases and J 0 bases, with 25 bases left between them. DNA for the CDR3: TGTGCCAGCAGCTTAACCCCTCTGATAGGGCGGGGGCGCACTAGCACAGATACGCAGTATTTT. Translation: CASSLTPLIGRGRTSTDTQYF.

The CDR3 is CASSQDSSGISDYEQYF. The CDR3 nucleotides read TGCGCCAGCAGCCAAGATTCTAGCGGGATCTCTGACTACGAGCAGTACTTC. The V gene is TRBV4-3, the J gene TRBJ2-7; TRBD2 agrees at 9 bases. Per germline, CDR1 LGHNA and CDR2 YSLEER. V lost 0 bases to trimming and J lost 3 bases; unmatched junction nucleotides: 9. The CDR3 runs to 17 residues.

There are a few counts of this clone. The CDR3 is CASSHPGTGVGTTEAFF. The CDR3 region has the DNA TGCGCCAGCAGCCACCCCGGGACAGGCGTTGGGACCACTGAAGCTTTCTTT. The rearrangement links TRBV4-1 to TRBJ1-1, with 8 bases lining up with TRBD1. The germline V gene encodes CDR1 MGHRA and CDR2 YSYEKL. Trimming removed 3 bases from V and 4 bases from J; junction bases left unmatched: 13. The CDR3 runs to 17 residues.

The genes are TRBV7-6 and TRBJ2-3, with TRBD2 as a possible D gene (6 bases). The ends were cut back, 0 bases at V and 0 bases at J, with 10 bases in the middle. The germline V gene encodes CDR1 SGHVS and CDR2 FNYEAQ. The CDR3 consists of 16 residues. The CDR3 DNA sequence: TGTGCCAGCAGCTTAGCGCGGGGTGGGAGCACAGATACGCAGTATTTT. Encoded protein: CASSLARGGSTDTQYF.

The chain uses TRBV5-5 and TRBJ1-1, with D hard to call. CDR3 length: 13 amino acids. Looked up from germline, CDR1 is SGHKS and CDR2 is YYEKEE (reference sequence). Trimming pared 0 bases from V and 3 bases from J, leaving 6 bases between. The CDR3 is CASSLGEDTEAFF. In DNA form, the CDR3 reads TGTGCCAGCAGCTTGGGAGAGGACACTGAAGCTTTCTTT.

This CDR3 is CASSQSGGPEKLFF. The CDR3 bases are TGCGCCAGCAGTCAATCGGGGGGACCAGAAAAACTGTTTTTT. The V and J genes are TRBV23-1 and TRBJ1-4; D might be TRBD1 (5 bases). TRBV23-1 is assigned to the ORF class and has an uncertain function. The CDR3 covers 14 residues. V was clipped by 0 bases and J by 8 bases, with 10 bases between them.

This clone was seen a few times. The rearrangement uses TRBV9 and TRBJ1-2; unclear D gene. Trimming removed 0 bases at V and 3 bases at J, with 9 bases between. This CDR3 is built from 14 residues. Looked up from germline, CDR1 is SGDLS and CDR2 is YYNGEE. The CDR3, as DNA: TGTGCCAGCAGCGTAGCGGAGGAGTACTATGGCTACACCTTC. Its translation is CASSVAEEYYGYTF.

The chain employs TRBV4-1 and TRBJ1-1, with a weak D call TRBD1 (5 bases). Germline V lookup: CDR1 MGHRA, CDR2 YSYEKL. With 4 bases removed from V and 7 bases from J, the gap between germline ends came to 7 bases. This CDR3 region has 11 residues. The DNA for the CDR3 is TGCGCCAGCAGCCGACAGTATGAAGCTTTCTTT. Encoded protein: CASSRQYEAFF.

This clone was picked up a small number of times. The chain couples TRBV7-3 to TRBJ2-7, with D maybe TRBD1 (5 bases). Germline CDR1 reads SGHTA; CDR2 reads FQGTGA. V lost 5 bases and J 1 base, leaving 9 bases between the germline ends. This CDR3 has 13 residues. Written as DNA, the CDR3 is TGTGCCAGCAGCCCACAGGAATCCTACGAGCAGTACTTC. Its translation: CASSPQESYEQYF. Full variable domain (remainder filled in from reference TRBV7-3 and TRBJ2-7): GAGVSQTPSNKVTEKGKYVELRCDPISGHTALYWYRQSLGQGPEFLIYFQGTGAADDSGLPNDRFFAVRPEGSVSTLKIQRTERGDSAVYLCASSPQESYEQYFGPGTRLTVT.